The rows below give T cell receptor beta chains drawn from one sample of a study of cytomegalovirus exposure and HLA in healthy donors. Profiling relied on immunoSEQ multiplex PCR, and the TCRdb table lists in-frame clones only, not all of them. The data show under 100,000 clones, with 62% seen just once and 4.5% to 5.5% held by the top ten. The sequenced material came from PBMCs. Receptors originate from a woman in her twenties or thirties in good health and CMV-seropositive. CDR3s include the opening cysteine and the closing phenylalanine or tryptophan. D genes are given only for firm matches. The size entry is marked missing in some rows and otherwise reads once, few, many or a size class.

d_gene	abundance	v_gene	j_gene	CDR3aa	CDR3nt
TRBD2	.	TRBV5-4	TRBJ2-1	CASSQLLAGGNNEQFF	TGTGCCAGCAGCCAATTACTAGCGGGGGGGAACAATGAGCAGTTCTTC
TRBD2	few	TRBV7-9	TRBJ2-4	CASSLAGSREGKNIQYF	TGTGCCAGCAGCTTAGCGGGGTCCAGGGAGGGCAAAAACATTCAGTACTTC
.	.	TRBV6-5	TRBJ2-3	CASSLGGGTDTQYF	TGTGCCAGCTCACTCGGGGGAGGCACAGATACGCAGTATTTT
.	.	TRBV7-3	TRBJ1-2	CASSLTAQNYGYTF	TGTGCCAGCAGTTTAACCGCCCAGAACTATGGCTACACCTTC
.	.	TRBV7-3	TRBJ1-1	CASSSQANTEAFF	TGTGCCAGCAGCTCACAGGCGAACACTGAAGCTTTCTTT
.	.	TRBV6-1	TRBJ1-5	CASSEALDYKPQHF	TGTGCCAGCAGTGAAGCGTTGGACTATAAGCCCCAGCATTTT
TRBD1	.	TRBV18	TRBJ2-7	CASSRDRDSYEQYF	TGTGCCAGCTCGAGGGACAGAGACTCCTACGAGCAGTACTTC
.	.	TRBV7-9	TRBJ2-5	CSSSLIAETQYF	TGTTCCAGCAGCTTGATAGCAGAGACCCAGTACTTC
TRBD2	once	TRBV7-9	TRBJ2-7	CASSPPGTSGTYEQYF	TGTGCCAGCAGCCCCCCAGGGACTAGCGGAACCTACGAGCAGTACTTC
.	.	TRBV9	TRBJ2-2	CASSVAQGNTGELFF	TGTGCCAGCAGCGTAGCTCAGGGAAACACCGGGGAGCTGTTTTTT
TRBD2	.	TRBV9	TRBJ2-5	CASSASLGLLQETQYF	TGTGCCAGCAGCGCAAGTCTGGGACTACTACAAGAGACCCAGTACTTC
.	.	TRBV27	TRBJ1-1	CASSLGAGMNTEAFF	TGTGCCAGCAGTTTAGGTGCAGGGATGAACACTGAAGCTTTCTTT
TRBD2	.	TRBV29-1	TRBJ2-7	CSVEAGGREQYF	TGCAGCGTTGAAGCGGGGGGGCGCGAGCAGTACTTC
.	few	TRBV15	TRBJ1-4	CATSRDAGLEKLFF	TGTGCCACCAGCAGGGACGCGGGACTTGAAAAACTGTTTTTT
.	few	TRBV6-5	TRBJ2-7	CASSDGGAYEQYF	TGTGCCAGCAGTGACGGAGGGGCCTACGAGCAGTACTTC
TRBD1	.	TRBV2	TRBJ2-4	CASSRIGTGGNIQYF	TGTGCCAGCAGTAGAATCGGGACAGGGGGAAACATTCAGTACTTC
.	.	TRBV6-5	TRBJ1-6	CASWSSYNSPLHF	TGTGCCAGCTGGAGCTCCTATAATTCACCCCTCCACTTT
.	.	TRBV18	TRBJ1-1	CASSPGRLNTEAFF	TGTGCCAGCTCACCAGGCAGGCTGAACACTGAAGCTTTCTTT
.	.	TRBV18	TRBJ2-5	CASSPPAETQYF	TGTGCCAGCTCACCACCGGCAGAGACCCAGTACTTC
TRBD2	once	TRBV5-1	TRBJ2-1	CASSPVSGGYNEQFF	TGCGCCAGCAGCCCCGTCAGCGGGGGTTACAATGAGCAGTTCTTC
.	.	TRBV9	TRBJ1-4	CASSVGGSTFNEKLFF	TGTGCCAGCAGCGTAGGGGGCAGCACCTTTAATGAAAAACTGTTTTTT
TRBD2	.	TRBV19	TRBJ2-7	CASSTSGIAPYEQYF	TGTGCCAGTTCGACTAGCGGGATCGCACCCTACGAGCAGTACTTC
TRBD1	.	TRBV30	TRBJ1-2	CAWSAGTGRGYTF	TGTGCCTGGAGTGCCGGGACAGGGCGGGGCTACACCTTC
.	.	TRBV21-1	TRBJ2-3	CASSKARRLCLRNTQYF	TGTGCCAGCAGCAAAGCGCGAAGACTATGCCTAAGGAATACGCAGTATTTT
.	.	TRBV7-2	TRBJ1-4	CASSSDRPTNEKLFF	TGTGCCAGCAGTTCGGACAGACCAACTAATGAAAAACTGTTTTTT
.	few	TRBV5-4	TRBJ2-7	CASSLAQSPYEQYF	TGTGCCAGCAGCTTGGCACAGTCCCCCTACGAGCAGTACTTC
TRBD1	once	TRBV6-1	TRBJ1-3	CASSEGTGEDTIYF	TGTGCCAGCAGTGAAGGGACAGGGGAGGACACCATATATTTT
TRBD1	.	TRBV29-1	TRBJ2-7	CSVVRQGAVEQYF	TGCAGCGTTGTAAGGCAGGGGGCGGTCGAGCAGTACTTC
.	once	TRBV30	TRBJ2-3	CAWSGSGDTQYF	TGTGCCTGGAGTGGGTCGGGAGATACGCAGTATTTT
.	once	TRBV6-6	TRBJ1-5	CASSFRDSNQPQHF	TGTGCCAGCAGTTTTCGGGATAGCAATCAGCCCCAGCATTTT
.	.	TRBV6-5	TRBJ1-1	CASSYKTGGTEAFF	TGTGCCAGCAGTTACAAGACAGGCGGCACTGAAGCTTTCTTT
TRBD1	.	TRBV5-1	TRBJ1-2	CASSLVVGTGGGYTF	TGCGCCAGCAGCTTGGTTGTTGGGACAGGGGGTGGCTACACCTTC
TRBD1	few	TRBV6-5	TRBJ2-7	CASRKGTDFYEQYF	TGTGCCAGCAGGAAAGGGACAGACTTCTACGAGCAGTACTTC
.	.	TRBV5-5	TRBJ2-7	CASSLSSTVYEQYF	TGTGCCAGCAGCTTGAGTTCCACAGTTTACGAGCAGTACTTC
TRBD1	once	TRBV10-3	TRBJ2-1	CAIRSGTGSSSSYNEQFF	TGTGCCATCAGGTCCGGGACAGGATCAAGCAGCTCCTACAATGAGCAGTTCTTC
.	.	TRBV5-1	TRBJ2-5	CASNSGLATEETQYF	TGCGCCAGCAATTCCGGGCTAGCGACGGAGGAGACCCAGTACTTC
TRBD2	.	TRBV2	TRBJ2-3	CASQMAAGASTDTQYF	TGTGCCAGCCAGATGGCAGCGGGGGCCAGCACAGATACGCAGTATTTT
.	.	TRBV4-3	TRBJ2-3	CASSRAGQFTDTQYF	TGCGCCAGCAGCCGTGCGGGACAGTTCACAGATACGCAGTATTTT
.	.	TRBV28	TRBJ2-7	CASTSVSYEQYF	TGTGCCAGCACTTCGGTCTCCTACGAGCAGTACTTC
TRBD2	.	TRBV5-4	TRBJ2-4	CASSFGGAVKNIQYF	TGTGCCAGCAGCTTCGGGGGGGCTGTCAAAAACATTCAGTACTTC
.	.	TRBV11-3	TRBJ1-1	CASSYNGDTEAFF	TGTGCCAGCAGCTATAACGGGGACACTGAAGCTTTCTTT
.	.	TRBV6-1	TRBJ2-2	CASSELGLRNTGELFF	TGTGCCAGCAGTGAATTAGGACTCCGGAACACCGGGGAGCTGTTTTTT
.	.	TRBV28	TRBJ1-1	CASSLRGARAFF	TGTGCCAGCAGTTTACGGGGGGCGAGGGCTTTCTTT
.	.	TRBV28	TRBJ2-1	CASSLGRNNEQFF	TGTGCCAGCAGTTTAGGCCGCAACAATGAGCAGTTCTTC
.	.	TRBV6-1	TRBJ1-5	CASSEASYSNQPQHF	TGTGCCAGCAGTGAAGCGTCCTATAGCAATCAGCCCCAGCATTTT
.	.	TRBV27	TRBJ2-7	CASSSRGIRYF	TGTGCCAGCTCTTCCAGGGGAATTCGGTACTTC
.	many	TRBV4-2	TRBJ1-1	CASSQDQYEAFF	TGTGCCAGCAGCCAAGATCAGTATGAAGCTTTCTTT
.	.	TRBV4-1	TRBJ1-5	CASSQPDRFNQPQHF	TGCGCCAGCAGCCAACCGGACAGATTCAATCAGCCCCAGCATTTT
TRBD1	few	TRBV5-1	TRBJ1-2	CASSPQGVGYGYTF	TGCGCCAGCAGCCCACAGGGGGTGGGTTATGGCTACACCTTC
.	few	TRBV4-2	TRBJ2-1	CASSQVAPTNEQFF	TGTGCCAGCAGCCAAGTGGCCCCCACAAATGAGCAGTTCTTC
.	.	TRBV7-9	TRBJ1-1	CSSSPGGGEAFF	TGTTCCAGCAGCCCGGGGGGCGGGGAAGCTTTCTTT
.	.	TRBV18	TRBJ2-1	CASSLAFHNEQFF	TGTGCCAGCTCACTAGCGTTCCACAATGAGCAGTTCTTC